Given below is one T cell receptor (beta chain) in context. The antigen remains unidentified. Profiling relied on immunoSEQ multiplex PCR, and the TCRdb table lists in-frame clones only, not all of them. The table has over 150,000 clones, roughly nine tenths seen once. The entry originates in a study of cytomegalovirus exposure and HLA in healthy donors. Findings and limits, study-wide: Rarity characterized most TCR sequences, yet some public TCRs appeared in many donors.

The CDR3 has 16 amino acids. V was trimmed by 0 bases and J by 3 bases, leaving 12 bases between them. From germline, CDR1 is SGHDN and CDR2 FVKESK. Separate from the roughly 700-subject first cohort, the roughly 120-subject validation cohort was the one that the donors belonged to. The chain joins TRBV14 to TRBJ2-1, with D possibly TRBD1 on 5 matching bases. The sequencing input was PBMCs. The sequence was obtained from a woman aged 18-35 years in good health and CMV-seropositive. CDR3 DNA: TGTGCCAGCAGCCAAGAAACGAGACAGCGCTACAATGAGCAGTTCTTC. Translated, it gives CASSQETRQRYNEQFF.